The 5 T cell receptor beta chains below were found in one sample sequenced in a study of early T cells in non-severe SARS-CoV-2 infection. Each CDR3 protein gets one entry after TCRdb re-called the 5' RACE reads with MiXCR. Of approximately 45,000 distinct CDR3 sequences listed, less than 8.5% are singletons. Sequencing was carried out using whole blood. Receptors originate from an adult who was a healthcare worker with PCR-confirmed SARS-CoV-2 infection or an uninfected control (not recorded which).

This clonotype was counted a few times. The chain joins TRBV19 to TRBJ1-5, with TRBD1 matching 7 bases. This CDR3 spans 16 amino acids. Germline V gene data show CDR1 as LNHDA and CDR2 as SQIVND (reference sequence). Trimming removed 4 bases from V and 0 bases from J; junction bases left unmatched: 6. CDR3 sequence: CASSTRTGNSNQPQHF. In DNA form, the CDR3 reads TGTGCCAGTAGTACTCGGACAGGTAATAGCAATCAGCCCCAGCATTTT.

The rearrangement joins TRBV7-9 to TRBJ2-5; maybe TRBD1 (7 bases). Germline assignment: CDR1 SEHNR and CDR2 FQNEAQ (reference sequence). The CDR3 totals 14 residues. Between the trimmed V and J ends, which lost 5 bases and 5 bases, there was a span of 15 bases. The CDR3 region has the DNA TGTGCCAGCAGCGCCAGGGGGGTAGAGGAGACCCAGTACTTC. Translated: CASSARGVEETQYF.

The V and J genes are TRBV19 and TRBJ2-1; tentative D call: TRBD1 (6 bases). V lost 3 bases and J lost 8, with 17 bases in between. The CDR3 totals 15 residues. The germline gives CDR1 LNHDA, CDR2 SQIVND (reference sequence). The DNA for the CDR3 is TGTGCCAGTAGTATTGGGACATCCTTACGGGATGAGCAGTTCTTC. Amino acids: CASSIGTSLRDEQFF. The full variable domain, rest sourced from reference TRBV19 and TRBJ2-1, is DGGITQSPKYLFRKEGQNVTLSCEQNLNHDAMYWYRQDPGQGLRLIYYSQIVNDFQKGDIAEGYSVSREKKESFPLTVTSAQKNPTAFYLCASSIGTSLRDEQFFGPGTRLTVL.

This clonotype was recorded many times. The V and J genes are TRBV6-5 and TRBJ1-2; unclear D gene. Deletions cut 0 bases from V and 2 bases from J, with 13 bases between. There are 16 residues in the CDR3. Germline V gene data show CDR1 as MNHEY and CDR2 as SVGAGI. DNA for the CDR3: TGTGCCAGCAGTTACTCGATATCGGCAGGAAACTATGGCTACACCTTC. It encodes CASSYSISAGNYGYTF.

There are a few counts of this clonotype. The chain employs TRBV19 and TRBJ2-4; TRBD2 matches at 16 bases. Germline trimming cut 5 bases from V and 7 bases from J; bases unmatched to any gene: 5. The CDR3 covers 16 residues. The germline CDR1 and CDR2 sequences are LNHDA and SQIVND (reference sequence). The CDR3 DNA is TGTGCCAGTAGTCCTCCGGGACTAGCGGGGGGGAACATTCAGTACTTC. Protein: CASSPPGLAGGNIQYF.